This T cell receptor (beta chain) was captured in a study of blood T cells in healthy people across ages. Study context: Template-switching capture recovered about one barcoded beta molecule per two T cells.

Germline V gives CDR1 SGHTA, CDR2 FQGNSA. This CDR3 contains 17 residues. The V and J ends lost 3 bases and 0 bases, in that order; junction bases with no gene match: 7. On this clonotype: No antigen is known for it.

Primers used in a second PCR of roughly 7 to 12 cycles were a sample-barcoded 5' primer and a J-beta primer mix. TCRdb used MiXCR to reprocess the 5' RACE reads, holding one entry per CDR3 protein. Among hundreds of thousands of distinct CDR3 sequences listed, less than 30% were seen once. Study observations and caveats: Greater diversity and more naive CD4+ cells were seen in long-lived donors than in aged donors.

Isolated PBMCs totaled at least 6.5 million in each sample. The clonotype was recovered from a woman in her 70s in good health. Material for sequencing was blood. This rearrangement joins TRBV7-2 to TRBJ2-3, with 9 bases identical to TRBD2. CDR3 in DNA: TGTGCCAGCAGCTTCGGACTAGCGTTCCCTAGCACAGATACGCAGTATTTT. The encoded protein is CASSFGLAFPSTDTQYF.